The present TCR beta chain was sequenced within a study of blood T cells in healthy people across ages. Study-level information: Template switching caught about one barcoded beta molecule for each two T cells.

Ten or more counts support this clonotype. The target antigen is unknown. Regarding the study as a whole: The lack of PBMC sorting stopped any conclusive naive versus antigen-experienced comparison. Because donor CMV status was unknown, expanded clonotype changes were possibly confounded.

This CDR3 comprises 16 residues. CDR1 SGHRS and CDR2 YFSETQ come from the germline V gene. The junction had 4 bases not matched to a gene; V was cut back by 4 bases and J by 3 bases. It was with a sample-barcoded 5' primer and a J-beta primer mix that a second PCR of about 6 to 12 cycles was run. Each cDNA molecule carried a tag from a template-switch adaptor that contained 12 random nucleotides. TCRdb reanalysed the 5' RACE reads using MiXCR and keeps one entry per CDR3 protein. The sample lists about 1,400,000 distinct CDR3 sequences, 40% to 50% occurring once. This sequence originates from a woman between 18 and 29 years old in good health. The genes are TRBV5-1 and TRBJ2-3; 14 bases map to TRBD2. The sample consisted of blood. CDR3 sequence (DNA): TGCGCCAGCAGCCCAGGGACTAGCGGGAGAACAGATACGCAGTATTTT. Its protein is CASSPGTSGRTDTQYF.